This T cell receptor beta chain was sequenced during a study of T and B cells in COVID-19 patients. Study as a whole: Peripheral blood came from COVID-19 patients with active infection or after recovery.

As to this clonotype: An end of the junction differs from the germline gene, which may be a read error.

The germline CDR1 and CDR2 sequences are SEHNR and FQNEAQ (reference sequence). This CDR3 is built from 14 residues. TRB rearrangements were amplified by multiplex PCR with BIOMED2 TRB-A/B primers. Each CDR3 protein gets one entry after TCRdb re-called the multiplex PCR reads with MiXCR. The table lists approximately 17,000 distinct CDR3 sequences, 27% of them singletons. TRB was amplified from about 260-540 ng of blood genomic DNA. The sequencing sample was made of blood. This chain links TRBV7-9 with TRBJ2-1, with TRBD1 as a possible D gene (7 bases). The TCR was taken from a human donor who had recovered from COVID-19. The DNA for the CDR3 is TGTGCCAGCAGCTTCAGGGGGGCCTACAATGTGCAGTTCTTC. It codes for CASSFRGAYNVQFF.